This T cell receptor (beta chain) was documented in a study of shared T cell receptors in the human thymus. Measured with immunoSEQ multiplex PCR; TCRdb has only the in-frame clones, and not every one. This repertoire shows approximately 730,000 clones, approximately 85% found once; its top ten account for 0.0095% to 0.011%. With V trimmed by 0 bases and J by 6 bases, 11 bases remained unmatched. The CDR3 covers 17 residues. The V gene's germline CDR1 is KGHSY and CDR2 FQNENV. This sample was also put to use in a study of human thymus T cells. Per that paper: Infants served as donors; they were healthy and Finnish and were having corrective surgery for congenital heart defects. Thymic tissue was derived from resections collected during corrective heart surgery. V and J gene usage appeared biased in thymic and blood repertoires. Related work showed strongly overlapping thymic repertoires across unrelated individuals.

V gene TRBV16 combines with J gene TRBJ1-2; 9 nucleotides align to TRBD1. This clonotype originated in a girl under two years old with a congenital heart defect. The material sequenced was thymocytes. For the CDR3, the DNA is TGTGCCAGCAGCCAATCTATTCGGGGACAGGGAGTTCATGGCTACACCTTC. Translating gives CASSQSIRGQGVHGYTF.